The 29 T cell receptor beta chains presented below share a single source sample, sequenced in a study of early T cells in non-severe SARS-CoV-2 infection. TCRdb re-called the 5' RACE reads through MiXCR, storing one row per CDR3 protein. The top ten hold roughly 10% of the sample, which has 48,000 or so distinct CDR3 sequences, approximately 13% seen once. The sequenced material came from whole blood. The receptors come from an adult who was a healthcare worker with PCR-confirmed SARS-CoV-2 infection or an uninfected control (not recorded which).

This clonotype came up many times. The chain's CDR3 is CASSRQPGGGSGNTIYF. Written as DNA, the CDR3 is TGTGCCAGCAGCAGACAGCCGGGGGGAGGTTCTGGAAACACCATATATTTT. This chain links TRBV21-1 with TRBJ1-3. TRBV21-1 constitutes a pseudogene. The CDR3 extends over 17 amino acids.

The CDR3 loop reads CASSEKNIQYF. CDR3 nucleotide sequence: TGTGCCAGCAGTGAAAAAAACATTCAGTACTTC. This sequence joins TRBV28 and TRBJ2-4; D gene unclear. V was shortened by 5 bases and J by 4 bases, with 3 bases between the two germline ends. Germline V gives CDR1 MDHEN, CDR2 SYDVKM. The CDR3 is 11 amino acids.

This clonotype was observed at least ten times. This chain connects TRBV6-1 to TRBJ1-5; no reliable D call. V was clipped by 3 bases and J by 7 bases, with 13 bases between them. Germline V gene sequence: CDR1 MNHNS, CDR2 SASEGT. The CDR3 sequence is 14 residues long. The CDR3 sequence: CASSEVTVLQPQHF. In nucleotides, the CDR3 is TGTGCCAGCAGTGAGGTAACAGTGCTCCAGCCCCAGCATTTT.

The chain joins TRBV29-1 to TRBJ2-5; tentative D call: TRBD2 (5 bases). Germline CDR1 and CDR2: SQVTM and ANQGSEA. Trimming left V 4 bases short and J 3 bases short, with 12 bases between. The CDR3 is 13 residues long. The CDR3 sequence: CSVGLGSKETQYF. The CDR3, as DNA: TGCAGCGTTGGATTGGGGAGCAAAGAGACCCAGTACTTC.

This clonotype was observed a few times. The V call is TRBV7-2, the J call TRBJ2-1, with D possibly TRBD2 on 7 matching bases. Deletions cut 5 bases from V and 8 bases from J, with 19 bases between. This CDR3 comprises 15 residues. Germline lookup yields CDR1 SGHTA and CDR2 FQGNSA. CDR3 coding DNA: TGTGCCAGCAGCCCATGGGGGCAGGGAGGGGATGAGCAGTTCTTC. Protein sequence: CASSPWGQGGDEQFF.

The V gene is TRBV29-1, the J gene TRBJ2-3; D might be TRBD1 or TRBD2, each matching 5 bases. Trimming took off 4 bases at V and 7 bases at J, with 15 bases between the two ends. The CDR3 extends over 13 amino acids. Germline CDR1 SQVTM, CDR2 ANQGSEA. CDR3 DNA: TGCAGCGTTGCCGGGGCAAGCCCAAATACGCAGTATTTT. Translated, it gives CSVAGASPNTQYF.

This clonotype was picked up many times. The rearrangement links TRBV29-1 to TRBJ2-1, with TRBD2 identical over 9 bases. Germline CDR1 and CDR2: SQVTM and ANQGSEA. The CDR3 sequence is 13 residues long. Germline trimming cut 3 bases from V and 7 bases from J; bases unmatched to any gene: 4. The CDR3 sequence: CSVERGGGNEQFF. For the CDR3, the DNA is TGCAGCGTTGAGCGGGGGGGCGGAAATGAGCAGTTCTTC.

There are a few counts of this clonotype. The chain carries TRBV2 and TRBJ2-2; D gene uncertain. Germline V lookup: CDR1 SNHLY, CDR2 FYNNEI. CDR3 length equals 13 residues. V was trimmed by 4 bases and J by 5 bases, leaving 8 bases between them. The CDR3 sequence: CASSGTFTGELFF. Written as DNA, the CDR3 is TGTGCCAGCAGTGGGACCTTTACCGGGGAGCTGTTTTTT.

This clonotype was counted at least ten times. The chain combines TRBV6-6 with TRBJ1-5, with D possibly matching TRBD1 (6 bases). The germline V and J ends were trimmed by 4 bases and 7 bases, with 17 bases remaining between them. CDR1 is MNHNY, CDR2 SVGAGI, per germline (reference sequence). This CDR3 spans 15 amino acids. The CDR3 here is CASSSGRGAGQPQHF. CDR3 nucleotides: TGTGCCAGCAGTTCCGGCAGGGGCGCAGGACAGCCCCAGCATTTT.

This clonotype was detected ten times or more. The chain has TRBV3-1 and TRBJ1-2, with D possibly being TRBD1 (6 bases). The CDR3 consists of 19 residues. Deletions cut 4 bases from V and 3 bases from J, with 27 bases between. Germline CDR1 LGHDT, CDR2 YNNKEL (reference sequence). The DNA of the CDR3 is TGTGCCAGCAGCCCACGCCTCGGACAGATGAGAGTTAGGGACTATGGCTACACCTTC. Amino acid sequence: CASSPRLGQMRVRDYGYTF.

The rearrangement uses TRBV29-1 and TRBJ1-4; perhaps TRBD1 as D (6 bases). The CDR3 totals 13 residues. Germline loops: CDR1 SQVTM, CDR2 ANQGSEA. V shed 6 bases and J shed 5 bases, with 13 bases lying between them. The chain's CDR3 is CSVGQTANEKLFF. The CDR3 coding sequence is TGCAGCGTCGGACAGACTGCAAATGAAAAACTGTTTTTT.

This clonotype occurred many times. The chain has TRBV4-1 and TRBJ2-5; D is perhaps TRBD2 (6 bases). Trimming pared 5 bases from V and 1 base from J, leaving 14 bases between. The CDR3 has 15 residues. The V gene's germline CDR1 is MGHRA and CDR2 YSYEKL. This chain's CDR3 is CASSFYRGTQETQYF. For the CDR3, the DNA is TGCGCCAGCAGCTTCTACCGGGGGACCCAAGAGACCCAGTACTTC.

This clonotype was detected many times. V and J are TRBV20-1 and TRBJ1-6; 7 bases are shared with TRBD1. The CDR3 runs 15 residues. Per germline, CDR1 DFQATT and CDR2 SNEGSKA (reference sequence). The V gene end was trimmed by 1 base and the J gene end by 9 bases; junction bases not matched to a gene: 9. The CDR3 spells CSARANRDSRSPLHF. The DNA for the CDR3 is TGCAGTGCTAGAGCTAACCGGGACAGCCGTTCACCCCTCCACTTT.

This clonotype was counted only a few times. The chain joins TRBV18 to TRBJ2-3; D tentatively fits TRBD1 or TRBD2 (5 bases each). The CDR3 extends over 13 amino acids. Germline assignment: CDR1 KGHSH and CDR2 LQKENI. Trimming removed 3 bases from V and 6 bases from J, with 10 bases in between. In nucleotides, the CDR3 is TGTGCCAGCTCACCGGGGACCCCTGATACGCAGTATTTT. Translated, it gives CASSPGTPDTQYF. Full variable domain (remainder filled in from reference TRBV18 and TRBJ2-3): NAGVMQNPRHLVRRRGQEARLRCSPMKGHSHVYWYRQLPEEGLKFMVYLQKENIIDESGMPKERFSAEFPKEGPSILRIQQVVRGDSAAYFCASSPGTPDTQYFGPGTRLTVL.

This chain uses TRBV12-3 or TRBV12-4 with TRBJ2-1, with 10 bases fitting TRBD1. Trimming cost V 6 bases and J 8 bases; bases outside gene matches: 7. The CDR3 extends over 14 amino acids. DNA of the CDR3: TGTGCCAGCAGGCGACAGGGGGCAGGCTATGAGCAGTTCTTC. It is translated as CASRRQGAGYEQFF.

The table lists this clonotype with many counts. The rearrangement uses TRBV6-1 and TRBJ1-2; no clear D. Germline values: CDR1 MNHNS, CDR2 SASEGT. V was clipped by 2 bases and J by 0 bases, with 7 bases between them. This CDR3 spans 14 amino acids. CDR3 coding DNA: TGTGCCAGCAGTGAATTGCCTTCTAACTATGGCTACACCTTC. This translates into CASSELPSNYGYTF.

This clonotype was seen a handful of times. V and J are TRBV10-3 and TRBJ1-1, with a tentative D call TRBD1 (5 bases). Germline V lookup: CDR1 ENHRY, CDR2 SYGVKD. This CDR3 contains 12 residues. V was clipped by 10 bases and J by 0 bases, with 9 bases between them. This CDR3 is CATGRVNTEAFF. The CDR3 region has the DNA TGTGCCACTGGCAGGGTGAACACTGAAGCTTTCTTT.

At least ten counts were recorded for this clonotype. The chain employs TRBV7-6 and TRBJ1-5; no definite D call. The germline V gene has CDR1 SGHVS and CDR2 FNYEAQ. The germline V and J ends were trimmed by 6 bases and 4 bases, with 1 base remaining between them. The length of the CDR3 is 10 residues. CDR3 in DNA: TGTGCCAGCAGAAATCAGCCCCAGCATTTT. Its protein is CASRNQPQHF. The full variable domain, completed using reference TRBV7-6 and TRBJ1-5, is GAGVSQSPRYKVTKRGQDVALRCDPISGHVSLYWYRQALGQGPEFLTYFNYEAQQDKSGLPNDRFSAERPEGSISTLTIQRTEQRDSAMYRCASRNQPQHFGDGTRLSIL.

This clonotype occurred many times. V is TRBV7-2 and J is TRBJ2-3; 10 bases are a match to TRBD1. CDR1 and CDR2 from the germline V gene are SGHTA and FQGNSA. V was clipped by 6 bases and J by 1 base; unmatched bases: 7. The CDR3 sequence is 16 residues long. This CDR3 reads CASSRKGTGGTDTQYF. In nucleotides, the CDR3 is TGTGCCAGCAGTCGAAAAGGGACAGGGGGCACAGATACGCAGTATTTT. The whole variable domain, remainder taken from reference TRBV7-2 and TRBJ2-3, is GAGVSQSPSNKVTEKGKDVELRCDPISGHTALYWYRQSLGQGLEFLIYFQGNSAPDKSGLPSDRFSAERTGGSVSTLTIQRTQQEDSAVYLCASSRKGTGGTDTQYFGPGTRLTVL.

This clonotype has just a few counts. The chain uses TRBV6-6 and TRBJ2-7, with 11 bases that match TRBD2. CDR3 length: 15 amino acids. The V gene's germline CDR1 is MNHNY and CDR2 SVGAGI (reference sequence). The V and J ends lost 6 bases and 7 bases, in that order; junction bases with no gene match: 11. The CDR3 region is CASSSLAGGSREQYF. CDR3 in DNA: TGTGCCAGCAGCAGCTTAGCGGGAGGGAGTAGAGAGCAGTACTTC.

This clonotype was seen many times. This rearrangement joins TRBV6-1 to TRBJ1-2; 7 nucleotides align to TRBD1. Looked up from germline, CDR1 is MNHNS and CDR2 is SASEGT. Trimming removed 6 bases from V and 4 bases from J; junction bases left unmatched: 5. The CDR3 is 13 amino acids. In nucleotides, the CDR3 is TGTGCCAGCAGGGAGGACAGGCTCTATGGCTACACCTTC. It encodes CASREDRLYGYTF.

This clonotype was seen a handful of times. V usage is TRBV28 and J usage is TRBJ1-4; unclear D gene. The germline V gene has CDR1 MDHEN and CDR2 SYDVKM. Trimming shortened V by 9 bases and J by 8 bases, and 13 bases separated the two germline ends. This CDR3 contains 12 residues. The CDR3 DNA is TGTGCCAGTCAATTAGGTGGCGAAAAACTGTTTTTT. Encoded protein: CASQLGGEKLFF.

The DNA for the CDR3 is TGTGCCAGCGGGACAGGGTTGTATGCCGGGGAGCTGTTTTTT. Translated: CASGTGLYAGELFF. The rearrangement joins TRBV28 to TRBJ2-2; 9 positions agree with TRBD1. Germline V gene sequence: CDR1 MDHEN, CDR2 SYDVKM. This CDR3 has 14 residues. The V segment lost 8 bases and the J segment 6 bases; nucleotides outside the gene matches: 7.

This chain joins TRBV2 and TRBJ2-1, with 7 bases aligning to TRBD2. With V trimmed by 3 bases and J by 3 bases, 11 bases remained unmatched. Looked up from germline, CDR1 is SNHLY and CDR2 is FYNNEI. This CDR3 has 17 amino acids. CDR3 in amino acids: CASSDDWERGSYNEQFF. As DNA, the CDR3 is TGTGCCAGCAGTGATGATTGGGAGCGGGGTAGCTACAATGAGCAGTTCTTC.

This clonotype turned up a few times. The chain carries TRBV20-1 and TRBJ1-1; D gene unclear. Deletions cut 2 bases from V and 3 bases from J, with 7 bases between. The CDR3 runs to 12 residues. Germline lookup yields CDR1 DFQATT and CDR2 SNEGSKA (reference sequence). The CDR3 loop is CSARPGDTEAFF. CDR3 nucleotide sequence: TGCAGTGCTAGACCCGGGGACACTGAAGCTTTCTTT.

This clonotype was observed many times. The chain couples TRBV7-8 to TRBJ1-1; tentatively, D is TRBD1 (6 bases). The germline V gene encodes CDR1 SGHVS and CDR2 FQNEAQ. Trimming left V 4 bases short and J 1 base short, with 13 bases between. The CDR3 consists of 15 residues. For the CDR3, the DNA is TGTGCCAGCAGCTCTTATAACAGGGAGAACACTGAAGCTTTCTTT. Residues: CASSSYNRENTEAFF.

This clonotype was detected many times. The rearrangement links TRBV5-1 to TRBJ1-1; D is unclear. Trimming removed 0 bases from V and 0 bases from J, with 15 bases in between. CDR3 length equals 17 residues. The V gene's germline CDR1 is SGHRS and CDR2 YFSETQ. CDR3 in DNA: TGCGCCAGCAGCTTGGCCAGTTCACGGTACATGAACACTGAAGCTTTCTTT. Protein sequence: CASSLASSRYMNTEAFF.

The table lists this clonotype with many counts. The chain is built from TRBV2 and TRBJ1-2; weak D call: TRBD1 (6 bases). V was trimmed by 6 bases and J by 4 bases, leaving 18 bases between them. From germline, CDR1 is SNHLY and CDR2 FYNNEI. The CDR3 is 15 residues long. This CDR3 is CASSAHEGVVYGYTF. In DNA, the CDR3 is TGTGCCAGCAGCGCCCACGAGGGGGTTGTCTATGGCTACACCTTC.

The genes are TRBV4-1 and TRBJ2-3; tentatively, D is TRBD2 (6 bases). CDR1 MGHRA and CDR2 YSYEKL come from the germline V gene. The V end lost 1 base, the J end lost 2 bases, and 10 bases lay between the germline ends. This CDR3 is 15 amino acids long. The CDR3 region has the DNA TGCGCCAGCAGCCAAGCGGGGGACGACACAGATACGCAGTATTTT. Translating it yields CASSQAGDDTDTQYF.